This T cell receptor beta chain emerged from a study of blood T cell repertoires in COVID-19. Study-level information: Acute and convalescent COVID-19 specimens originated in the United States, Italy and Spain. Nucleic acid was either cDNA or gDNA, and it came from T cells, B-cell-depleted T cells, or PBMCs.

Per the study methods: Amplification with reference gene primers provided the estimates of nucleated cell counts. Using immunoSEQ multiplex PCR, the repertoire was profiled, and TCRdb retains in-frame clones only, with some absent. V, J and clone size derive from that table, while D and trimming were established from the DNA sequence. The table has about 68,000 clones, approximately 81% seen once. CDR3 length: 14 residues. Sequenced sample: peripheral blood. The TCR comes from a man in his fifties or sixties with active COVID-19. V usage is TRBV21-1 and J usage is TRBJ1-2. TRBV21-1 has pseudogene status. DNA of the CDR3: TGTGCCAGCAGCATGGACTGGGGAAGCTATGGCTACACCTTC. It specifies CASSMDWGSYGYTF.